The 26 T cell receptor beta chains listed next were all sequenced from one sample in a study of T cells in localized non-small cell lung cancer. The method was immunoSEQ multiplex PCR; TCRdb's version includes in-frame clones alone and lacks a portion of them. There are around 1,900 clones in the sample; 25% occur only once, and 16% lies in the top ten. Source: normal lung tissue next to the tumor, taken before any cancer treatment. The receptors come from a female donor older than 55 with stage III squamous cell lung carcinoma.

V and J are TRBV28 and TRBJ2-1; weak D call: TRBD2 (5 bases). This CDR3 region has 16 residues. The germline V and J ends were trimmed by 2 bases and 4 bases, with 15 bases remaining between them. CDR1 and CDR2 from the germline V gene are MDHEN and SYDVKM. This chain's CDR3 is CASSLEGEYPYNEQFF. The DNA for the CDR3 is TGTGCCAGCAGTTTAGAGGGCGAATATCCTTACAATGAGCAGTTCTTC.

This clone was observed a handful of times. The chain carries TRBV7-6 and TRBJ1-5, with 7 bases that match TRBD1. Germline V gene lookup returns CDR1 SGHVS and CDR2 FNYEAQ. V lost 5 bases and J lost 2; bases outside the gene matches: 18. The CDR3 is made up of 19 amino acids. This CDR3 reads CASSQRIGQEGIGNQPQHF. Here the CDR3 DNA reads TGTGCCAGCAGCCAAAGGATTGGACAGGAAGGGATTGGCAATCAGCCCCAGCATTTT. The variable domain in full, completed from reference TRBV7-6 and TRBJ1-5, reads GAGVSQSPRYKVTKRGQDVALRCDPISGHVSLYWYRQALGQGPEFLTYFNYEAQQDKSGLPNDRFSAERPEGSISTLTIQRTEQRDSAMYRCASSQRIGQEGIGNQPQHFGDGTRLSIL.

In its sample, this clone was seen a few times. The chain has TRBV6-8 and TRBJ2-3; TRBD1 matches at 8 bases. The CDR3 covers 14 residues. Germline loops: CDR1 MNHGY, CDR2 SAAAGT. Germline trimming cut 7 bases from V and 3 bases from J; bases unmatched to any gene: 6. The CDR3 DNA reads TGTGCCAGCACCGCCGGACAGGGAACAGATACGCAGTATTTT. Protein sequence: CASTAGQGTDTQYF.

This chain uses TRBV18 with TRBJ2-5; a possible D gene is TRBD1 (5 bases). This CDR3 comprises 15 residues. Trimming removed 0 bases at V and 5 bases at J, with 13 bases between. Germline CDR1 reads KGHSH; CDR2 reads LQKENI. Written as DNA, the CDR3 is TGTGCCAGCTCACCACCAATAGGGGTGAGGGAGACCCAGTACTTC. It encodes CASSPPIGVRETQYF. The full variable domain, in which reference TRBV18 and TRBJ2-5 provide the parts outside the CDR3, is NAGVMQNPRHLVRRRGQEARLRCSPMKGHSHVYWYRQLPEEGLKFMVYLQKENIIDESGMPKERFSAEFPKEGPSILRIQQVVRGDSAAYFCASSPPIGVRETQYFGPGTRLLVL.

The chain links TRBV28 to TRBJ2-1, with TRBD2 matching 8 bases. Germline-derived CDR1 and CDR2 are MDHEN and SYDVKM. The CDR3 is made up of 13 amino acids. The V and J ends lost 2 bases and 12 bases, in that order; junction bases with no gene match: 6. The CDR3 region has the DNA TGTGCCAGCAGTTTAATTTTTCGGGAGGGGCAGTTCTTC. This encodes CASSLIFREGQFF.

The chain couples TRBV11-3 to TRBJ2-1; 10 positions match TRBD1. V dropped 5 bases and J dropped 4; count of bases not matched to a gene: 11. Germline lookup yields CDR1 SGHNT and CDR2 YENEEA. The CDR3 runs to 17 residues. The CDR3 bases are TGTGCCAGCAGCCAGAACACCCGGGACAGGGGTTACAATGAGCAGTTCTTC. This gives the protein CASSQNTRDRGYNEQFF.

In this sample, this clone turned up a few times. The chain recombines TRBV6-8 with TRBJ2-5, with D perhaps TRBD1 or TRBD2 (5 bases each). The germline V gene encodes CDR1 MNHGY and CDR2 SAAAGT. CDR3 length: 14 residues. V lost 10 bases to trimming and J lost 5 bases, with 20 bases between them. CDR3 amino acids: CAIKARGDEETQYF. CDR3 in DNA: TGTGCCATCAAAGCTAGAGGGGACGAGGAGACCCAGTACTTC.

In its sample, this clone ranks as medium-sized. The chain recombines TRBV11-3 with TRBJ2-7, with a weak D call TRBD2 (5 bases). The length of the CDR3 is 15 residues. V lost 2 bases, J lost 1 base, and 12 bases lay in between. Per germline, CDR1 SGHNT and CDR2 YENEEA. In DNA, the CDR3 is TGTGCCAGCAGCTTATTGTCGGAGGTGTCCTACGAGCAGTACTTC. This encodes CASSLLSEVSYEQYF.

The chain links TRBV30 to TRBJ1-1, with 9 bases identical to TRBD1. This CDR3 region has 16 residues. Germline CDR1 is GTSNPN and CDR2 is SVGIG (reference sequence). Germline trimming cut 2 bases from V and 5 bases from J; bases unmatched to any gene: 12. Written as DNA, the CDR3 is TGTGCCTGGAGTCTAACGATCGGGGGACAGGGAACTGAAGCTTTCTTT. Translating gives CAWSLTIGGQGTEAFF.

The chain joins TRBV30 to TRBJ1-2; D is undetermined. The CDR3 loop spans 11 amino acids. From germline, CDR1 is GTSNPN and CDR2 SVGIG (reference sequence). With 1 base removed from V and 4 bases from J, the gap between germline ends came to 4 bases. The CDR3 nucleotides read TGTGCCTGGAGTGACCTCTATGGCTACACCTTC. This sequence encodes CAWSDLYGYTF.

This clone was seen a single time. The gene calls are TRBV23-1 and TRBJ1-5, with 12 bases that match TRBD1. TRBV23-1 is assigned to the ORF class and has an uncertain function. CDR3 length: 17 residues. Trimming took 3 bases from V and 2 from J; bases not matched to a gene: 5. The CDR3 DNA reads TGCGCCAGCAGTCACTGGGACAGGGGGCAGGGCAATCAGCCCCAGCATTTT. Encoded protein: CASSHWDRGQGNQPQHF.

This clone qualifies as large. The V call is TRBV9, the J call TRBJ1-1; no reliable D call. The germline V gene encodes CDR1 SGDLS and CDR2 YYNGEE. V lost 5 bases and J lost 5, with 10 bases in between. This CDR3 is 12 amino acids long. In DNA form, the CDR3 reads TGTGCCAGCAGTCCACGAACGACTGAAGCTTTCTTT. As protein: CASSPRTTEAFF.

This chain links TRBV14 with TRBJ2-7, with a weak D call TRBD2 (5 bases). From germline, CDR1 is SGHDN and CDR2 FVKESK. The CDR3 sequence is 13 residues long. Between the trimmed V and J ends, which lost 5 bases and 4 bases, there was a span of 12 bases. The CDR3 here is CASSIHRGYEQYF. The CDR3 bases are TGTGCCAGCAGCATCCACCGGGGTTACGAGCAGTACTTC.

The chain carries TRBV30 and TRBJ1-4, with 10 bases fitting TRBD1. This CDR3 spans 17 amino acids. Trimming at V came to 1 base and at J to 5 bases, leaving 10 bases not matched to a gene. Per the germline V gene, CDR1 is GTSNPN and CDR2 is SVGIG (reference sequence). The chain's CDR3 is CAWSDPDRGFRNEKLFF. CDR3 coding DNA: TGTGCCTGGAGTGACCCGGACAGGGGGTTTCGGAATGAAAAACTGTTTTTT.

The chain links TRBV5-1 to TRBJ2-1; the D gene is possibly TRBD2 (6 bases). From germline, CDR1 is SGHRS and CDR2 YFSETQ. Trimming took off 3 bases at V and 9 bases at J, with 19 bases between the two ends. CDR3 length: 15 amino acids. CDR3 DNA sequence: TGCGCCAGCAGCTCGGACGGGGGAGGTTTTAGTGAGCAGTTCTTC. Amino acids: CASSSDGGGFSEQFF.

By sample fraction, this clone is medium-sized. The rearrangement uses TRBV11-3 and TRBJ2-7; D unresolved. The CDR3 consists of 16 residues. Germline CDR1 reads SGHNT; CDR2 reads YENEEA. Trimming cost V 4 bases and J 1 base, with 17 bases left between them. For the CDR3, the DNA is TGTGCCAGCAGCTCCCCCCCCGGGTCTTTGTCCTACGAGCAGTACTTC. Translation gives CASSSPPGSLSYEQYF.

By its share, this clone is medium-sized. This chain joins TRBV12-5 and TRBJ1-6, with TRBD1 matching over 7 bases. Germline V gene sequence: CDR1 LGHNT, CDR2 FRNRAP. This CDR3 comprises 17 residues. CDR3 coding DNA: TGTGCCAGCACCCAAAGGGCAGGGGGTGCGGGCAGGTCACCCCTCCACTTT. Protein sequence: CASTQRAGGAGRSPLHF.

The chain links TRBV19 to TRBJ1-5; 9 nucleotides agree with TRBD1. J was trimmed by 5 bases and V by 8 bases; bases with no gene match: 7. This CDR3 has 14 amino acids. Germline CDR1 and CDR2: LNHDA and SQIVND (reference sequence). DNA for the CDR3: TGTGCCAGTCACACAGGGGGCGTTCATCAGCCCCAGCATTTT. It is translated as CASHTGGVHQPQHF.

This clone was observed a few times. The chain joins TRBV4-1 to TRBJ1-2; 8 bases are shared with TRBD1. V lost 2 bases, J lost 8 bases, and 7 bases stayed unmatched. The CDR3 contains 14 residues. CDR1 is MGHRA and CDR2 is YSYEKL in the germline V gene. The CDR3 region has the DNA TGCGCCAGCAGCCAAACGGGACAGGCAATAGGCTACACCTTC. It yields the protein CASSQTGQAIGYTF.

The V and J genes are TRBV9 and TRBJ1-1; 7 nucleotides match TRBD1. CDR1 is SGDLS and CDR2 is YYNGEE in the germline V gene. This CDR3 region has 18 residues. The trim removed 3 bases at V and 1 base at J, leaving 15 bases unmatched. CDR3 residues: CASSEGRPRQGKNTEAFF. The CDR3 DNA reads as TGTGCCAGCAGCGAAGGAAGGCCCAGACAGGGAAAGAACACTGAAGCTTTCTTT. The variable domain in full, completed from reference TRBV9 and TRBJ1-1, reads DSGVTQTPKHLITATGQRVTLRCSPRSGDLSVYWYQQSLDQGLQFLIQYYNGEERAKGNILERFSAQQFPDLHSELNLSSLELGDSALYFCASSEGRPRQGKNTEAFFGQGTRLTVV.

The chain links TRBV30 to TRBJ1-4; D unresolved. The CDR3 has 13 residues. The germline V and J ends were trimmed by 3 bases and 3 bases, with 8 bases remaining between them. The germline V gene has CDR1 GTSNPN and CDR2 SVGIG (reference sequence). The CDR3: CAWSISANEKLFF. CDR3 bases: TGTGCCTGGAGCATCTCGGCTAATGAAAAACTGTTTTTT.

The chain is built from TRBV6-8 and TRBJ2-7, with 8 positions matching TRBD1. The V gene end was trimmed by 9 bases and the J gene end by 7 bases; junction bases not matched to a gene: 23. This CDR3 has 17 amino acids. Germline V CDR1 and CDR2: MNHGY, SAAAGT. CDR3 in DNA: TGTGCCAGAGAGTTACCAAGCCCAGGGGGCCTGGGGTGGGAGCAGTACTTC. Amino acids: CARELPSPGGLGWEQYF.

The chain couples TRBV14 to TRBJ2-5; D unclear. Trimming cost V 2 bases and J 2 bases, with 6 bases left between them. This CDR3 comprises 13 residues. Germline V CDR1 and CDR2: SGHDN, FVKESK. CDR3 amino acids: CASSQWMQETQYF. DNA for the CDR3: TGTGCCAGCAGCCAATGGATGCAAGAGACCCAGTACTTC.

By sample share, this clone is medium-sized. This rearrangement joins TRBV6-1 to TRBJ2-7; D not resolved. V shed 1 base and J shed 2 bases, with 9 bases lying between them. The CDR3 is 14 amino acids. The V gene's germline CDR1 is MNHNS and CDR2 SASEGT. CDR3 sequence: CASSEGEETYEQYF. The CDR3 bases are TGTGCCAGCAGTGAAGGCGAGGAAACCTACGAGCAGTACTTC.

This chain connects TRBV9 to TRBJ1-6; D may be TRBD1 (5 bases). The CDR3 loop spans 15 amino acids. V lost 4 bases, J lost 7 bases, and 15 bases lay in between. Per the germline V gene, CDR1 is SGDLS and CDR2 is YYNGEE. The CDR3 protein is CASSLAWGENSPLHF. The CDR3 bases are TGTGCCAGCAGCCTCGCTTGGGGGGAGAATTCACCCCTCCACTTT.

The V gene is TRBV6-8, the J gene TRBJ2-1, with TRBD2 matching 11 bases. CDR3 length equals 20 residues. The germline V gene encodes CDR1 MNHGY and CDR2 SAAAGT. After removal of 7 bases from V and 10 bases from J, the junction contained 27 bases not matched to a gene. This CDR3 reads CASNDPGLADSWSRLWEQFF. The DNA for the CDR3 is TGTGCCAGCAACGATCCGGGACTAGCGGACTCCTGGTCAAGACTTTGGGAGCAGTTCTTC.